This T cell receptor (beta chain) was observed in a study of T-cell reconstitution after alpha-beta-depleted transplantation in children. Study outcomes and limitations: The high TCRbeta diversity at day 60 in some patients came from surviving recipient T cells and thymic progenitors. The authors attributed T-cell counts and diversity one year after transplant mostly to newly produced T cells. Several hundred rapidly expanded clones from non-depleted graft cells reportedly supplied alpha-beta T cells about two months post-transplant.

This CDR3 comprises 14 residues. V shed 5 bases and J shed 10 bases, with 15 bases lying between them. In regard to this clonotype: The antigen remains undetermined.

Preparation of the TCRbeta library was carried out with unique molecular identifiers. TCRdb processed the PCR reads anew with MiXCR; each CDR3 protein has one entry. The table has 200,000 to 300,000 distinct CDR3 sequences, more than 20% seen once. The clonotype comes from a female patient aged 2 to 10 who had a stem cell transplant for congenital amegakaryocytic thrombocytopenia, so the T cells may come from the graft donor. This chain connects TRBV12-3 or TRBV12-4 to TRBJ1-6; D unresolved. The sequencing used PBMCs, mostly from graft donor cells, collected 360 days after TCRalphabeta/CD19-depleted stem cell transplant. The CDR3 sequence: CASSLKGPGSPLHF. The DNA for the CDR3 is TGTGCCAGCAGTCTTAAAGGCCCAGGCTCACCCCTCCACTTT.